Below, 4 T cell receptor beta chains from the same sample are listed, as sequenced in a study of shared clonotypes between healthy human individuals. Method: immunoSEQ multiplex PCR; TCRdb's copy keeps in-frame clones and lacks some. This repertoire shows around 1.4 million clones, 98% to 99% found once; its top ten account for roughly 0.35%. Sequencing input: naive CD4+ T cells sorted from blood. Subset: CD45RA+ positively selected. These receptors were taken from a man aged 25-45 years in good health.

The chain has TRBV11-2 and TRBJ2-7, with a tentative D call TRBD1 (6 bases). CDR3 length: 11 residues. CDR1 and CDR2 from the germline V gene are SGHAT and FQNNGV. Trimming shortened V by 5 bases and J by 13 bases, and 15 bases separated the two germline ends. CDR3 sequence: CASSPGAGSYF. CDR3 bases: TGTGCCAGCAGCCCAGGGGCAGGATCCTACTTC. The entire variable domain, with the rest obtained from reference TRBV11-2 and TRBJ2-7, is as follows: EAGVAQSPRYKIIEKRQSVAFWCNPISGHATLYWYQQILGQGPKLLIQFQNNGVVDDSQLPKDRFSAERLKGVDSTLKIQPAKLEDSAVYLCASSPGAGSYFGPGTRLTVT.

The chain links TRBV25-1 to TRBJ2-3; possibly TRBD2 for D (5 bases). The V gene lost 2 bases and the J gene lost 2 bases, with 8 bases spanning the gap. From germline, CDR1 is MGHDK and CDR2 SYGVNS. CDR3 length: 14 amino acids. The CDR3 spells CASSERGFTDTQYF. Here the CDR3 DNA reads TGTGCCAGCAGTGAACGAGGGTTCACAGATACGCAGTATTTT. The entire variable domain, with the rest obtained from reference TRBV25-1 and TRBJ2-3, is as follows: EADIYQTPRYLVIGTGKKITLECSQTMGHDKMYWYQQDPGMELHLIHYSYGVNSTEKGDLSSESTVSRIRTEHFPLTLESARPSHTSQYLCASSERGFTDTQYFGPGTRLTVL.

The rearrangement uses TRBV18 and TRBJ1-4, with a possible D match to TRBD1 (5 bases). Trimming pared 4 bases from V and 6 bases from J, leaving 15 bases between. Germline loops: CDR1 KGHSH, CDR2 LQKENI. CDR3 size: 15 residues. The CDR3 reads CASSLRQIRHEKLFF. CDR3 sequence (DNA): TGTGCCAGCTCACTTCGACAGATCCGGCATGAAAAACTGTTTTTT.

This chain uses TRBV19 with TRBJ2-1; TRBD1 matches at 7 bases. Losses at the gene ends were 6 bases for V and 10 bases for J; bases not matched to a gene: 18. This CDR3 is built from 16 residues. The germline V gene has CDR1 LNHDA and CDR2 SQIVND (reference sequence). For the CDR3, the DNA is TGTGCCAGTAGAACCGCCGGAGCGCCGCCGGGACAGGAGCAGTTCTTC. Encoded protein: CASRTAGAPPGQEQFF.